Listed here are 23 T cell receptor beta chains from one sample, sequenced in a study of T-cell reconstitution after alpha-beta-depleted transplantation in children. Unique molecular identifiers featured in how the TCRbeta library was prepared. TCRdb itself ran the PCR reads through MiXCR, one entry per CDR3 protein. Seen here are roughly 420,000 distinct CDR3 sequences, about a sixth observed once, and the top ten hold under 30%. Source: PBMCs, mostly from graft donor cells, taken 360 days after TCRalphabeta/CD19-depleted stem cell transplant. These receptors originate from a boy under three years old who had a stem cell transplant for Wiskott-Aldrich syndrome, so the T cells may come from the graft donor.

The chain is built from TRBV29-1 and TRBJ2-5; D is uncertain. V lost 1 base and J lost 5, with 11 bases in between. Germline assignment: CDR1 SQVTM and CDR2 ANQGSEA. This CDR3 is 13 amino acids long. CDR3 amino acids: CSVEAGFGETQYF. In DNA form, the CDR3 reads TGCAGCGTTGAAGCAGGATTCGGGGAGACCCAGTACTTC.

This clonotype was detected only a few times. This chain uses TRBV3-1 with TRBJ2-7; 8 bases match TRBD2. Germline lookup yields CDR1 LGHDT and CDR2 YNNKEL (reference sequence). Losses at the gene ends were 1 base for V and 6 bases for J; bases not matched to a gene: 8. The CDR3 is 15 residues long. The CDR3 nucleotides read TGTGCCAGCAGCCAAGCCGGGACTAGGGTCTCCGAGCAGTACTTC. Protein product: CASSQAGTRVSEQYF.

This clonotype turned up a few times. This chain links TRBV28 with TRBJ2-7; D remains unclear. The CDR3 contains 13 residues. From germline, CDR1 is MDHEN and CDR2 SYDVKM. V was cut by 2 bases and J by 11 bases, with 16 bases left in between. As DNA, the CDR3 is TGTGCCAGCAGTTTAATCAGGCGAGAAAAAAAGTACTTC. Encoded protein: CASSLIRREKKYF. The full variable domain, in which reference TRBV28 and TRBJ2-7 provide the parts outside the CDR3, is DVKVTQSSRYLVKRTGEKVFLECVQDMDHENMFWYRQDPGLGLRLIYFSYDVKMKEKGDIPEGYSVSREKKERFSLILESASTNQTSMYLCASSLIRREKKYFGPGTRLTVT.

The rearrangement links TRBV20-1 to TRBJ2-7; 8 positions match TRBD2. The CDR3 loop spans 13 amino acids. Germline V gene sequence: CDR1 DFQATT, CDR2 SNEGSKA (reference sequence). V trimming: 5 bases; J trimming: 3 bases; junction bases outside the gene matches: 6. The CDR3 DNA reads TGCAGTGCTTTGACTAGCGCTCTCTACGAGCAGTACTTC. It is translated as CSALTSALYEQYF.

This clonotype came up a few times. The rearrangement joins TRBV12-3 or TRBV12-4 to TRBJ2-4; D gene ambiguous. CDR3 size: 11 residues. Trimming took off 6 bases at V and 8 bases at J, with 8 bases between the two ends. CDR3 protein: CASSTTHIQYF. CDR3 DNA sequence: TGTGCCAGCAGCACTACACACATTCAGTACTTC.

This clonotype has a handful of counts. The chain links TRBV7-2 to TRBJ2-7; tentative D call: TRBD1 (6 bases). Looked up from germline, CDR1 is SGHTA and CDR2 is FQGNSA. V lost 3 bases to trimming and J lost 2 bases, with 17 bases between them. The CDR3 is 16 residues long. The CDR3 region is CASSLNSVKGAYEQYF. DNA for the CDR3: TGTGCCAGCAGCTTGAATAGCGTAAAGGGGGCCTACGAGCAGTACTTC. Full variable domain (outside the CDR3, taken from reference TRBV7-2 and TRBJ2-7): GAGVSQSPSNKVTEKGKDVELRCDPISGHTALYWYRQSLGQGLEFLIYFQGNSAPDKSGLPSDRFSAERTGGSVSTLTIQRTQQEDSAVYLCASSLNSVKGAYEQYFGPGTRLTVT.

This chain joins TRBV3-1 and TRBJ2-4; D is possibly TRBD2 (5 bases). Germline assignment: CDR1 LGHDT and CDR2 YNNKEL (reference sequence). CDR3 length equals 13 residues. Trimming shortened V by 6 bases and J by 8 bases, and 14 bases separated the two germline ends. CDR3 DNA: TGTGCCAGCAGGCAGGCTCCAGCGGACATTCAGTACTTC. Residues: CASRQAPADIQYF.

The V and J genes are TRBV5-1 and TRBJ2-3; unclear D gene. The germline CDR1 and CDR2 sequences are SGHRS and YFSETQ. V dropped 2 bases and J dropped 5 bases, with 9 bases sitting between them. CDR3 length equals 13 residues. The DNA of the CDR3 is TGCGCCAGCAGCTTTCCGGGTATAGATACGCAGTATTTT. It specifies CASSFPGIDTQYF.

This clonotype was seen repeatedly, ten times or more. This chain links TRBV4-3 with TRBJ2-2; no clear D gene. Germline lookup yields CDR1 LGHNA and CDR2 YSLEER. The CDR3 length is 14 residues. Trimming shortened V by 3 bases and J by 1 base, and 6 bases separated the two germline ends. CDR3 amino acids: CASSHSWNTGELFF. CDR3 DNA: TGCGCCAGCAGCCATTCCTGGAACACCGGGGAGCTGTTTTTT.

This clonotype was seen a few times. The chain joins TRBV11-2 to TRBJ2-5; D gene unclear. CDR1 SGHAT and CDR2 FQNNGV come from the germline V gene. V lost 1 base and J 5 bases, leaving 20 bases between the germline ends. The CDR3 has 17 amino acids. The CDR3 sequence is CASSLAVLIELGETQYF. CDR3 sequence (DNA): TGTGCCAGCAGCTTAGCAGTGTTGATCGAGTTGGGGGAGACCCAGTACTTC.

The chain joins TRBV20-1 to TRBJ2-1; TRBD2 matches 13 bases. V shed 6 bases and J 7 bases; nucleotides not matched to a gene: 6. This CDR3 is built from 14 residues. The germline gives CDR1 DFQATT, CDR2 SNEGSKA (reference sequence). This chain's CDR3 is CSASTSGRKNEQFF. CDR3 nucleotides: TGCAGTGCCTCGACTAGCGGGAGGAAAAATGAGCAGTTCTTC.

The genes are TRBV27 and TRBJ1-5, with unresolved D. Trimming took 3 bases from V and 6 from J, leaving 12 bases between them. From germline, CDR1 is MNHEY and CDR2 SMNVEV (reference sequence). This CDR3 is 14 amino acids long. CDR3 sequence: CASSFLGEAQPQHF. The CDR3 bases are TGTGCCAGCAGTTTTCTCGGGGAGGCTCAGCCCCAGCATTTT.

The table lists this clonotype with many counts. The J gene is TRBJ2-7, the V gene TRBV20-1; TRBD2 matches at 7 bases. The CDR3 is 16 amino acids. V was pared by 6 bases and J by 0 bases, with 14 bases of the junction left unmatched. Germline V gene data show CDR1 as DFQATT and CDR2 as SNEGSKA (reference sequence). The CDR3 region has the DNA TGCAGTGCCTACACTCCTGCTAGCGGAAGCTCCTACGAGCAGTACTTC. Translating gives CSAYTPASGSSYEQYF.

The chain joins TRBV9 to TRBJ2-7, with 8 bases that match TRBD2. CDR3 size: 16 residues. The ends lost 2 bases at V and 3 bases at J; junction bases unmatched: 10. Germline loops: CDR1 SGDLS, CDR2 YYNGEE. The CDR3 here is CASSVGRDVKYYEQYF. CDR3 coding DNA: TGTGCCAGCAGCGTCGGGAGGGACGTTAAGTACTACGAGCAGTACTTC.

V usage is TRBV29-1 and J usage is TRBJ1-4; a weak D match, TRBD1 (5 bases). V was cut by 7 bases and J by 8 bases, with 11 bases left in between. The CDR3 has 11 amino acids. Germline assignment: CDR1 SQVTM and CDR2 ANQGSEA. The CDR3: CSAQGEEKLFF. In nucleotides, the CDR3 is TGCAGCGCTCAGGGAGAAGAAAAACTGTTTTTT.

This clonotype has only a few counts. The gene calls are TRBV7-2 and TRBJ2-7; TRBD1 matches 9 bases. The CDR3 covers 15 residues. With 3 bases clipped from V and 6 bases from J, the junction kept 9 bases outside the gene matches. The V gene's germline CDR1 is SGHTA and CDR2 FQGNSA. The chain's CDR3 is CASSLRAGQGLEQYF. The CDR3 DNA follows: TGTGCCAGCAGCTTGCGTGCGGGACAGGGCCTCGAGCAGTACTTC.

Only a few counts were recorded for this clonotype. The chain has TRBV4-3 and TRBJ2-1, with 8 positions matching TRBD1. CDR3 length equals 14 residues. The germline gives CDR1 LGHNA, CDR2 YSLEER. V shed 1 base, J shed 8 bases, and the junction held 4 bases outside the gene matches. In DNA, the CDR3 is TGCGCCAGCAGCCAAGGGACAGGGATCGATGAGCAGTTCTTC. Its protein is CASSQGTGIDEQFF.

This chain uses TRBV3-1 with TRBJ2-3; possible D gene TRBD2, 6 bases. Germline-derived CDR1 and CDR2 are LGHDT and YNNKEL (reference sequence). With 0 bases removed from V and 1 base from J, the gap between germline ends came to 8 bases. This CDR3 contains 15 residues. The CDR3, as DNA: TGTGCCAGCAGCCAAGACCAGCGGGGCACAGATACGCAGTATTTT. The encoded protein is CASSQDQRGTDTQYF.

This clonotype has a count of ten or more. The rearrangement uses TRBV12-3 or TRBV12-4 and TRBJ2-1; tentative D call: TRBD2 (5 bases). The CDR3 covers 17 residues. Trimming cost V 3 bases and J 1 base, with 16 bases left between them. The CDR3 loop reads CASSFGDSRGSYNEQFF. CDR3 sequence (DNA): TGTGCCAGCAGTTTCGGGGATTCCCGGGGATCCTACAATGAGCAGTTCTTC.

V and J are TRBV12-3 or TRBV12-4 and TRBJ2-3; 9 bases agree with TRBD1. J lost 3 bases, V lost 3 bases, and 4 bases had no gene match. There are 15 residues in the CDR3. CDR3 sequence reads: CASSLGQGLTDTQYF. The CDR3 coding sequence is TGTGCCAGCAGTTTGGGACAGGGACTAACAGATACGCAGTATTTT.

The chain combines TRBV4-3 with TRBJ2-7; 8 bases agree with TRBD1. From germline, CDR1 is LGHNA and CDR2 YSLEER. After removal of 0 bases from V and 5 bases from J, the junction contained 6 bases not matched to a gene. The CDR3 has 15 amino acids. This chain's CDR3 is CASSQDWTGFHEQYF. CDR3 bases: TGCGCCAGCAGCCAAGATTGGACAGGGTTCCACGAGCAGTACTTC.

The chain couples TRBV29-1 to TRBJ2-7, with D possibly being TRBD2 (6 bases). Germline-derived CDR1 and CDR2 are SQVTM and ANQGSEA. V was trimmed by 4 bases and J by 2 bases, leaving 9 bases between them. This CDR3 has 12 residues. CDR3 in DNA: TGCAGCGTTGCGGACTACACCTACGAGCAGTACTTC. Protein product: CSVADYTYEQYF.

V gene TRBV15 combines with J gene TRBJ1-4; D remains ambiguous. The CDR3 is 12 amino acids. The germline CDR1 and CDR2 sequences are LNHNV and YYDKDF (reference sequence). Trimming took off 0 bases at V and 10 bases at J, with 6 bases between the two ends. The CDR3 DNA reads TGTGCCACCAGCAGAGATCTCGGAAAACTGTTTTTT. Encoded protein: CATSRDLGKLFF.